This TCR beta chain stems from a study of cytomegalovirus exposure and HLA in healthy donors. General study points: Reports showed the classifier diagnosing cytomegalovirus status with high specificity and sensitivity.

Trimming left V 6 bases short and J 3 bases short, with 15 bases between. Per germline, CDR1 GTSNPN and CDR2 SVGIG (reference sequence). The CDR3 runs 13 residues. This clone was seen just once. Its specificity is not known. The primer mix had 60 Vbeta and 13 Jbeta primers. Sequencing used immunoSEQ multiplex PCR; TCRdb keeps in-frame clones, though not all of them. The sample carries about 200,000 clones, around 75% recorded once. Sequencing was carried out using PBMCs. The receptor comes from a male donor in good health and CMV-seropositive. This chain connects TRBV30 to TRBJ2-7; weak D call: TRBD1 (5 bases). CDR3 DNA sequence: TGTGCCTGCAGTCGCAGACAGAGCTACGAGCAGTACTTC. Translating it yields CACSRRQSYEQYF.